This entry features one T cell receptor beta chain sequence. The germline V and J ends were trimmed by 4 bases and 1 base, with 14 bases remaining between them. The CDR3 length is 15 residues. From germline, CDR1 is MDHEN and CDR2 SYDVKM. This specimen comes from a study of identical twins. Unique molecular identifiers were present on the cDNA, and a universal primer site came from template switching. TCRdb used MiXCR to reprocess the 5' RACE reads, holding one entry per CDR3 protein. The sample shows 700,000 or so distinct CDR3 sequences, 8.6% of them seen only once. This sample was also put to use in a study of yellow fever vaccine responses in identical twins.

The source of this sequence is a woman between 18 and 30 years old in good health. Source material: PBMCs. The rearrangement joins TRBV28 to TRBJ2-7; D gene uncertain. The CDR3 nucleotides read TGTGCCAGCAGTTCAATGACCTCTAGATCCTACGAGCAGTACTTC. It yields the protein CASSSMTSRSYEQYF. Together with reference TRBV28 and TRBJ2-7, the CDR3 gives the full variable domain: DVKVTQSSRYLVKRTGEKVFLECVQDMDHENMFWYRQDPGLGLRLIYFSYDVKMKEKGDIPEGYSVSREKKERFSLILESASTNQTSMYLCASSSMTSRSYEQYFGPGTRLTVT.